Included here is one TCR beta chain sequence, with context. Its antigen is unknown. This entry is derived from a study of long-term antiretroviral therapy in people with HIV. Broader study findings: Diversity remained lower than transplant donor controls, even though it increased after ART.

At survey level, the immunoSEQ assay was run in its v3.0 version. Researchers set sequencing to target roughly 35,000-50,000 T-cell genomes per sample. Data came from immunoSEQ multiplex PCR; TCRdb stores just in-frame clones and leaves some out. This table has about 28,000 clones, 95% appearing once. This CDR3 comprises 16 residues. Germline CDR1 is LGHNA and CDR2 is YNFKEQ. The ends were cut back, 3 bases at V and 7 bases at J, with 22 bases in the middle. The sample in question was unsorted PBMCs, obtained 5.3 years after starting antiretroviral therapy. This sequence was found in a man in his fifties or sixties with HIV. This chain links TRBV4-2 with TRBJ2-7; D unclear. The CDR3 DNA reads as TGTGCCAGCAGCCAGACGTGGGAAATGGGTTCCTTGGAGCAGTACTTC. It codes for CASSQTWEMGSLEQYF.